These 22 T cell receptor beta chains were sequenced from one sample in a study of blood T cell repertoires in COVID-19. The assay was immunoSEQ multiplex PCR, and TCRdb's table has in-frame clones only and misses some. The sample has some 300,000 clones; 70% to 90% are singletons. Sample: peripheral blood. The receptors were gathered from a woman in her seventies with COVID-19, enrolled during active disease.

This chain connects TRBV3-1 (or the pseudogene TRBV3-2) to TRBJ2-3, with 10 bases that match TRBD2. Germline loops: CDR1 LGHDT, CDR2 YNNKEL (reference sequence). J was trimmed by 5 bases and V by 2 bases; bases with no gene match: 4. This CDR3 spans 15 amino acids. As DNA, the CDR3 is TGTGCCAGCAGCCAAAGAGCGGGGGGGAAAGATACGCAGTATTTT. It is translated as CASSQRAGGKDTQYF.

This rearrangement joins TRBV6-1 to TRBJ2-4; D gene ambiguous. V lost 3 bases and J 5 bases, leaving 14 bases between the germline ends. The germline CDR1 and CDR2 sequences are MNHNS and SASEGT. The CDR3 has 15 amino acids. CDR3 sequence: CASSEDVAAQNIQYF. As DNA, the CDR3 is TGTGCCAGCAGTGAGGATGTGGCGGCCCAAAACATTCAGTACTTC.

This rearrangement joins TRBV4-2 to TRBJ2-1, with 7 bases that match TRBD2. This CDR3 is built from 16 residues. V was clipped by 0 bases and J by 4 bases; unmatched bases: 6. The V gene's germline CDR1 is LGHNA and CDR2 YNFKEQ. CDR3: CASSQDSTAGYNEQFF. CDR3 nucleotide sequence: TGTGCCAGCAGCCAAGATTCCACAGCGGGGTACAATGAGCAGTTCTTC.

The chain links TRBV12-5 to TRBJ1-6; tentative D call: TRBD1 (6 bases). From germline, CDR1 is LGHNT and CDR2 FRNRAP. This CDR3 contains 20 residues. V was pared by 3 bases and J by 0 bases, with 21 bases between. CDR3 in amino acids: CASGFHPLGQPSSYNSPLHF. Here the CDR3 DNA reads TGTGCTAGTGGTTTCCACCCCTTAGGACAGCCGAGCTCCTATAATTCACCCCTCCACTTT.

The V gene is TRBV19, the J gene TRBJ1-5; TRBD1 is a possible D gene (5 bases). The CDR3 is made up of 14 amino acids. CDR1 and CDR2 from the germline V gene are LNHDA and SQIVND (reference sequence). V shed 7 bases and J shed 9 bases, with 19 bases lying between them. The CDR3 here is CASTPGKGIVPQHF. In DNA form, the CDR3 reads TGTGCCAGTACCCCGGGTAAGGGGATAGTGCCCCAGCATTTT. The entire variable domain, with the rest obtained from reference TRBV19 and TRBJ1-5, is as follows: DGGITQSPKYLFRKEGQNVTLSCEQNLNHDAMYWYRQDPGQGLRLIYYSQIVNDFQKGDIAEGYSVSREKKESFPLTVTSAQKNPTAFYLCASTPGKGIVPQHFGDGTRLSIL.

The chain employs TRBV3-1 (or the pseudogene TRBV3-2) and TRBJ2-3, with 7 positions matching TRBD2. J was trimmed by 3 bases and V by 1 base; bases with no gene match: 7. Germline CDR1 LGHDT, CDR2 YNNKEL (reference sequence). The CDR3 runs to 16 residues. This CDR3 is CASSQAGGLGTDTQYF. The CDR3 DNA reads as TGTGCCAGCAGCCAAGCGGGGGGACTGGGAACAGATACGCAGTATTTT.

This clone was found a few times. CDR3 sequence (DNA): TGTGCCAGCTTCGAAGGCGGGGTGAACACCGGGGAGCTGTTTTTT. This translates into CASFEGGVNTGELFF. The V and J genes are TRBV7-2 and TRBJ2-2, with D perhaps matching TRBD2 (6 bases). Germline lookup yields CDR1 SGHTA and CDR2 FQGNSA. Deletions cut 8 bases from V and 1 base from J, with 14 bases between. The CDR3 consists of 15 residues.

The chain joins TRBV5-1 to TRBJ2-1; TRBD2 matches at 11 bases. The CDR3 extends over 13 amino acids. Unmatched junction bases numbered 6, after V lost 7 bases and J lost 9 bases. Germline-derived CDR1 and CDR2 are SGHRS and YFSETQ. Here the CDR3 DNA reads TGCGCCAGCGGTAGCGGGGGGGCCCTTGAGCAGTTCTTC. Encoded protein: CASGSGGALEQFF.

V is TRBV6-1 and J is TRBJ1-6, with TRBD1 matching 8 bases. Germline V gene sequence: CDR1 MNHNS, CDR2 SASEGT. This CDR3 has 14 amino acids. After removal of 1 base from V and 10 bases from J, the junction contained 3 bases not matched to a gene. The CDR3 DNA reads as TGTGCCAGCAGTGAAGTACAGGGGGGATCACCCCTCCACTTT. It translates to CASSEVQGGSPLHF.

DNA of the CDR3: TGCGCCAGCAGCCGATCGGGGGATTTCGCAGATACGCAGTATTTT. This codes for CASSRSGDFADTQYF. This sequence joins TRBV5-1 and TRBJ2-3; weak D call: TRBD2 (6 bases). CDR3 size: 15 residues. Germline lookup yields CDR1 SGHRS and CDR2 YFSETQ. V shed 4 bases and J shed 4 bases, with 16 bases lying between them.

The J gene is TRBJ2-7, the V gene TRBV18, with TRBD2 matching over 8 bases. Germline V lookup: CDR1 KGHSH, CDR2 LQKENI. With 3 bases clipped from V and 1 base from J, the junction kept 8 bases outside the gene matches. The CDR3 extends over 16 amino acids. For the CDR3, the DNA is TGTGCCAGCTCACCGTTATCGGGGGGGGCGTCCTACGAGCAGTACTTC. Translating it yields CASSPLSGGASYEQYF.

This clone occurred a few times. The V and J genes are TRBV10-1 and TRBJ2-3, with D possibly matching TRBD1 (5 bases). Germline-derived CDR1 and CDR2 are WNHNN and SYGVQD (reference sequence). CDR3 length equals 14 residues. Trimming left V 4 bases short and J 7 bases short, with 15 bases between. CDR3 loop: CASSGQGRRHTQYF. CDR3 nucleotides: TGCGCCAGCAGTGGTCAGGGAAGGAGACATACGCAGTATTTT.

The chain uses TRBV5-6 and TRBJ1-1; D remains unclear. Germline values: CDR1 SGHDT, CDR2 YYEEEE. CDR3 length equals 14 residues. Trimming shortened V by 4 bases and J by 1 base, and 11 bases separated the two germline ends. CDR3 residues: CASSGDAGNTEAFF. CDR3 nucleotide sequence: TGTGCCAGCAGCGGCGACGCGGGGAACACTGAAGCTTTCTTT.

This clone has just a few counts. V and J are TRBV7-2 and TRBJ1-5, with D possibly being TRBD1 (6 bases). CDR3 length: 13 residues. Trimming cost V 5 bases and J 9 bases, with 14 bases left between them. The germline V gene encodes CDR1 SGHTA and CDR2 FQGNSA. CDR3 in DNA: TGTGCCAGCAGCACACCGACAGGAATGCCCCAGCATTTT. It specifies CASSTPTGMPQHF.

The chain has TRBV11-3 and TRBJ2-7; 12 bases are shared with TRBD1. The CDR3 contains 15 residues. Germline CDR1 SGHNT, CDR2 YENEEA. The ends lost 3 bases at V and 2 bases at J; junction bases unmatched: 2. The CDR3 nucleotides are TGTGCCAGCAGCTTGGGGACAGGGGGCCCCTACGAGCAGTACTTC. Translating gives CASSLGTGGPYEQYF.

This sequence joins TRBV19 and TRBJ1-5; D might be TRBD1 (5 bases). Trimming pared 0 bases from V and 1 base from J, leaving 13 bases between. The CDR3 consists of 17 residues. Germline CDR1 is LNHDA and CDR2 is SQIVND (reference sequence). In DNA, the CDR3 is TGTGCCAGTAGTATAGAGGGCAGGGTAGGGAGCAATCAGCCCCAGCATTTT. Protein sequence: CASSIEGRVGSNQPQHF.

There are a few counts of this clone. The chain combines TRBV6-1 with TRBJ1-1; TRBD1 aligns across 9 bases. The CDR3 totals 14 residues. CDR1 is MNHNS and CDR2 is SASEGT in the germline V gene. Trimming removed 0 bases from V and 5 bases from J; junction bases left unmatched: 1. In DNA, the CDR3 is TGTGCCAGCAGTGAAGCGGGACAGGGTACTGAAGCTTTCTTT. It is translated as CASSEAGQGTEAFF.

The chain recombines TRBV5-1 with TRBJ2-5, with D tentatively TRBD2 (7 bases). The germline gives CDR1 SGHRS, CDR2 YFSETQ. Trimming stripped 3 bases from V and 0 bases from J, with 15 bases between. CDR3 length: 16 amino acids. In DNA form, the CDR3 reads TGCGCCAGCAGCTGGGCCCGGGGGGCCGACCAAGAGACCCAGTACTTC. Translating it yields CASSWARGADQETQYF.

The chain recombines TRBV7-8 with TRBJ2-2, with 7 nucleotides matching TRBD1. V lost 5 bases, J lost 7 bases, and 10 bases stayed unmatched. The germline CDR1 and CDR2 sequences are SGHVS and FQNEAQ. This CDR3 comprises 15 residues. The CDR3 sequence is CASSQGRTGVGELFF. The CDR3 DNA reads TGTGCCAGCAGCCAGGGCCGTACAGGGGTCGGGGAGCTGTTTTTT.

The V and J genes are TRBV9 and TRBJ2-1; D is possibly TRBD1 (6 bases). Germline V gene lookup returns CDR1 SGDLS and CDR2 YYNGEE. The CDR3 is 14 amino acids. V was cut by 4 bases and J by 6 bases, with 14 bases left in between. CDR3 sequence reads: CASSPPLGGNEQFF. The DNA for the CDR3 is TGTGCCAGCAGCCCTCCTCTAGGGGGCAATGAGCAGTTCTTC.

The genes are TRBV6-5 and TRBJ1-1, with D possibly matching TRBD1 (5 bases). The CDR3 loop spans 14 amino acids. The V end lost 0 bases, the J end lost 2 bases, and 7 bases lay between the germline ends. The V gene's germline CDR1 is MNHEY and CDR2 SVGAGI. The chain's CDR3 is CASSYSQGNTEAFF. DNA of the CDR3: TGTGCCAGCAGTTACTCCCAGGGTAACACTGAAGCTTTCTTT.

The CDR3 bases are TGTGCCAGCAGTCTAACAGGGGAGGATGAAAAACTGTTTTTT. This codes for CASSLTGEDEKLFF. This rearrangement joins TRBV28 to TRBJ1-4; 7 positions match TRBD1. Germline-derived CDR1 and CDR2 are MDHEN and SYDVKM. Trimming cost V 5 bases and J 6 bases; bases outside gene matches: 6. CDR3 size: 14 residues.